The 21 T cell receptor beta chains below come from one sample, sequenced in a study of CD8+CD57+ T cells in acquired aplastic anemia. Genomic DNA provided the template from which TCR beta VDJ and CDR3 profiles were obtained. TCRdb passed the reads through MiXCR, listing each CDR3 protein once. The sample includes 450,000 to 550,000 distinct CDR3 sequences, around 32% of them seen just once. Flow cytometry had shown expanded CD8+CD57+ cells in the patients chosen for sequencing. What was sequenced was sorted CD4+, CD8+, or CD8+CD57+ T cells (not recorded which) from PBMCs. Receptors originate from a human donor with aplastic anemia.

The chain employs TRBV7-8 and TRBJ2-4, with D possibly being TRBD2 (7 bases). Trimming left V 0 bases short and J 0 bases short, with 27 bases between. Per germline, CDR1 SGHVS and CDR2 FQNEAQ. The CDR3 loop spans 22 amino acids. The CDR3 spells CASSLAAFRGAKSQLAKNIQYF. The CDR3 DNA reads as TGTGCCAGCAGCTTAGCGGCCTTTCGGGGGGCAAAAAGCCAACTAGCCAAAAACATTCAGTACTTC.

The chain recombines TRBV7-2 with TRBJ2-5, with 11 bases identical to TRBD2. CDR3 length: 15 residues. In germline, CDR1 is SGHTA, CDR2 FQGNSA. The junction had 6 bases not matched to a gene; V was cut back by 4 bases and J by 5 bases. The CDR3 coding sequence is TGTGCCAGCAGCTCCTTAGCGGGGGGGCTGGAGACCCAGTACTTC. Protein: CASSSLAGGLETQYF.

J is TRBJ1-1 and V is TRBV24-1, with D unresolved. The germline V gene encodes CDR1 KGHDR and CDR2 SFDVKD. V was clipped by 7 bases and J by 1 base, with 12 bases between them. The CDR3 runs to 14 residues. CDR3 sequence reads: CATRLAGGNTEAFF. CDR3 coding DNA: TGTGCCACCAGGTTGGCAGGAGGGAACACTGAAGCTTTCTTT.

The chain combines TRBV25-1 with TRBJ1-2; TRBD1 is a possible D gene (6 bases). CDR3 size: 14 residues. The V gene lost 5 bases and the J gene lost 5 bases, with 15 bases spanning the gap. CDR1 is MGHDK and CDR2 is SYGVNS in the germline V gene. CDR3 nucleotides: TGTGCCAGCAGTTCAGGGGTCTCCCATTATGGCTACACCTTC. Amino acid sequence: CASSSGVSHYGYTF.

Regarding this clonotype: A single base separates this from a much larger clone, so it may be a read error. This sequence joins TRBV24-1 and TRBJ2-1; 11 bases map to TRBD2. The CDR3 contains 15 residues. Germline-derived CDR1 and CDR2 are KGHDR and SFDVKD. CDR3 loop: CATNERLAGTYEQSF. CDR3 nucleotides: TGTGCCACCAATGAACGACTAGCGGGAACTTATGAGCAGTCCTTC.

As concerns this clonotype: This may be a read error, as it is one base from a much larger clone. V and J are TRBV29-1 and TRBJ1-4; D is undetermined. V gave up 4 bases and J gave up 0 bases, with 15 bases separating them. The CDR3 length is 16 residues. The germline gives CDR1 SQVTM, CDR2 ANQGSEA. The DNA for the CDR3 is TGCAGCGTTGGATTGGATAGGGAGGCAACTAATGAAAAACTGTTTTTT. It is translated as CSVGLDREATNEKLFF.

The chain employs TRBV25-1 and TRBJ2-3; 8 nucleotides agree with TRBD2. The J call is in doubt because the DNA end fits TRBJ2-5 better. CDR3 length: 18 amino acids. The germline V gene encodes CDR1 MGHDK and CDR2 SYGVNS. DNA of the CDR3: TGTGCCAGCAGTTATTTAGCGGGATCGGGTGGGCTGAGGGGGACCCAGTACTTC. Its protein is CASSYLAGSGGLRGTQYF.

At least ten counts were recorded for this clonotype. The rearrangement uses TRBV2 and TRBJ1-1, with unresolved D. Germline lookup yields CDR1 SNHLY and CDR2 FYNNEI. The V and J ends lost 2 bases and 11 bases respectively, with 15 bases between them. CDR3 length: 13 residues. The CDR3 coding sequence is TGTGCCAGCAGTGAACTCGAGCGCGCTCGGGCTTTCTTT. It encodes CASSELERARAFF.

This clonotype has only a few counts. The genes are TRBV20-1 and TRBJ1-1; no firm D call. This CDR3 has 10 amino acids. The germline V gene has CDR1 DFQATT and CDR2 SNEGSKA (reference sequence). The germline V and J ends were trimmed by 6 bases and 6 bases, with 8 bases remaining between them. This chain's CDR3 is CSAGVAEAFF. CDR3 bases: TGCAGTGCCGGGGTGGCTGAAGCTTTCTTT.

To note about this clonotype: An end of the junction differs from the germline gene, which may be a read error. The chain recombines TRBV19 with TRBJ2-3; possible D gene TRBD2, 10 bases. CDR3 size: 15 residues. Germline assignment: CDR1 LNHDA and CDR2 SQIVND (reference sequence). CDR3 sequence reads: CPSSSSGGTGDTQYF. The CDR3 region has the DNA TGTCCCAGTAGTAGTAGCGGGGGGACAGGGGATACGCAGTATTTT.

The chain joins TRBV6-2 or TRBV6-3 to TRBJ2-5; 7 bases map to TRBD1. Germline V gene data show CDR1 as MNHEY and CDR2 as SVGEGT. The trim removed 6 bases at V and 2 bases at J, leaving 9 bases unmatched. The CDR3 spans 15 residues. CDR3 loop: CASRSGTAIQETQYF. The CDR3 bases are TGTGCCAGCAGATCCGGGACAGCCATACAAGAGACCCAGTACTTC.

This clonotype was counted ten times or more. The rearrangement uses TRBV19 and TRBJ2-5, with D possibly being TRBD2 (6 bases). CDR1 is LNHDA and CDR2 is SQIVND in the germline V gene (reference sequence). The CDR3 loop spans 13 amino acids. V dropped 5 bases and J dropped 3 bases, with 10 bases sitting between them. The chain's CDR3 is CASSELAEETQYF. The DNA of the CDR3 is TGTGCCAGTAGTGAATTAGCGGAAGAGACCCAGTACTTC.

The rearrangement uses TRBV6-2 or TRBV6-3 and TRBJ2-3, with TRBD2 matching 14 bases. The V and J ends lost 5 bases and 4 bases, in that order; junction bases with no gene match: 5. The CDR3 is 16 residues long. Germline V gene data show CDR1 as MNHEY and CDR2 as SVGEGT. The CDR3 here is CASSPRLAGGPDTQYF. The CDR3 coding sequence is TGTGCCAGCAGTCCTCGACTAGCGGGGGGGCCAGATACGCAGTATTTT.

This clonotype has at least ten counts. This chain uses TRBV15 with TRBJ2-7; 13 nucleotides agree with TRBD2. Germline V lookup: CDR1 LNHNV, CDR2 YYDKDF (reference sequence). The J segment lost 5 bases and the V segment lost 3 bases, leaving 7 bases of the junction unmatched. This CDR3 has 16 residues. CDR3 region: CATSRDGTSGIHEQYF. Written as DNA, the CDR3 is TGTGCCACCAGCAGGGACGGGACTAGCGGGATCCACGAGCAGTACTTC.

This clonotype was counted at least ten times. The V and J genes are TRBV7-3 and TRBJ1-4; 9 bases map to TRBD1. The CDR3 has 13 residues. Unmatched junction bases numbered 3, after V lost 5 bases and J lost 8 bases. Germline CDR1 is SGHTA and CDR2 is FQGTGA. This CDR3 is CASSPGQGEKLFF. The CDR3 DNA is TGTGCCAGCAGCCCCGGACAGGGGGAAAAACTGTTTTTT.

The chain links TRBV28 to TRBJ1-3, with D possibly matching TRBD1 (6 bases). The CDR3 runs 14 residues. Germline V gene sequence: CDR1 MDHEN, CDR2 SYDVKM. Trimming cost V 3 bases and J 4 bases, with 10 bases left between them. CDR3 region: CASSFRGPGNTIYF. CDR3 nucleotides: TGTGCCAGCAGTTTCCGGGGGCCAGGAAACACCATATATTTT.

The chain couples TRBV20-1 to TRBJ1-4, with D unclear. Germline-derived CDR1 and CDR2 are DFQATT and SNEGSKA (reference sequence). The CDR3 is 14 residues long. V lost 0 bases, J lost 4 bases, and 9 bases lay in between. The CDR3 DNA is TGCAGTGCTAGAGACCAATCCAGTAATGAAAAACTGTTTTTT. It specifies CSARDQSSNEKLFF.

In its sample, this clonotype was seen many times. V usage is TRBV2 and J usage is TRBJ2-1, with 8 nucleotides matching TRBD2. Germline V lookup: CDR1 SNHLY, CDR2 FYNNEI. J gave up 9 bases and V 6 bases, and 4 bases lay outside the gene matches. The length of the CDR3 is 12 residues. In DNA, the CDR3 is TGTGCCAGCAGGGAGCGGGAGACTGAGCAGTTCTTC. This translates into CASRERETEQFF.

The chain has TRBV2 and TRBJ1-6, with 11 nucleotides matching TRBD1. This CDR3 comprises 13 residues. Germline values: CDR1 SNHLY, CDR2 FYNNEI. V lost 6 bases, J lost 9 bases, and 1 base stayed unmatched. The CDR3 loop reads CASRGTGGSPLHF. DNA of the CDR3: TGTGCCAGCAGGGGGACAGGGGGTTCACCCCTCCACTTT.

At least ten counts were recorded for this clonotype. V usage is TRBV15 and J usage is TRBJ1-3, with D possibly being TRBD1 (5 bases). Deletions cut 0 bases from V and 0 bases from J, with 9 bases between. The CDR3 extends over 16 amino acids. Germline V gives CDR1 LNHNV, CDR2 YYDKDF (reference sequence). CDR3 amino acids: CATSRDGANSGNTIYF. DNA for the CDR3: TGTGCCACCAGCAGAGACGGGGCTAACTCTGGAAACACCATATATTTT.

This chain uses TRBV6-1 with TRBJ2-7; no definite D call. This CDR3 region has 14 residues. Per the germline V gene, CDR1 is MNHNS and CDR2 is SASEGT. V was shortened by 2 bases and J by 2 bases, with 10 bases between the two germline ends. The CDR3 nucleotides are TGTGCCAGCAGTGAACGAAGGCCGCCCTACGAGCAGTACTTC. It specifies CASSERRPPYEQYF.